These 3 T cell receptor beta chains were all obtained from the same sample, sequenced in a study of cytomegalovirus exposure and HLA in healthy donors. With 60 Vbeta and 13 Jbeta primers, the PCR was carried out. Generated by immunoSEQ multiplex PCR, the TCRdb table keeps only in-frame clones and is missing some. The repertoire includes about 110,000 clones, roughly 80% of them detected once, and over 6.5% sits in the top ten. Sequenced input: PBMCs. These receptors were obtained from a woman aged 40 to 49 in good health and CMV-seropositive.

In the case of this clone: The germline gene is not matched at one end of the junction; a read error may be the cause. The V call is TRBV5-1, the J call TRBJ1-1; D possibly corresponds to TRBD1 (5 bases). The CDR3 consists of 15 residues. Per the germline V gene, CDR1 is SGHRS and CDR2 is YFSETQ. The chain's CDR3 is CASSFGGTVNTEAFF. The CDR3 nucleotides read TGCGCCAGTAGCTTCGGCGGGACGGTGAACACTGAAGCTTTCTTT.

The V gene is TRBV28, the J gene TRBJ1-1; TRBD1 is a possible D gene (5 bases). Trimming stripped 2 bases from V and 1 base from J, with 11 bases between. Germline assignment: CDR1 MDHEN and CDR2 SYDVKM. The CDR3 runs to 15 residues. The CDR3 spells CASSLGGGSNTEAFF. The CDR3 bases are TGTGCCAGCAGTTTAGGGGGGGGGTCGAACACTGAAGCTTTCTTT.

There are a few counts of this clone. CDR3 coding DNA: TGTGCCAGCAGTGAGGGACAGGGGGAAGAGACCCAGTACTTC. Its translation: CASSEGQGEETQYF. The chain recombines TRBV6-4 with TRBJ2-5; 11 bases align to TRBD1. This CDR3 region has 14 residues. The V and J ends lost 3 bases and 3 bases, in that order; junction bases with no gene match: 0. Germline CDR1 and CDR2: MRHNA and SNTAGT.